Below, one T cell receptor (beta chain) is given with its context. Its cognate antigen is unknown. The CDR3 sequence is 15 residues long. V lost 5 bases, J lost 4 bases, and 8 bases stayed unmatched. The germline CDR1 and CDR2 sequences are MNHEY and SVGAGI. Generated by immunoSEQ multiplex PCR, the TCRdb table keeps only in-frame clones and is missing some. The data hold tens of thousands of clones, with about 90% observed a single time. The sample belongs to a study of graft-versus-host responses after intestinal transplantation. Study in general: Each of the recipients got a multivisceral, liver-intestinal, or isolated intestinal transplant. Anti-thymocyte globulin induction, then tacrolimus and steroids for around 3 years, went to all recipients.

Overall study results and limits: GvH clones turned up in recipient marrow; some had shown up first in ileum or blood.

The sequencing used unstimulated CD4+ T cells sorted from spleen or lymph node cells, collected before transplant. The rearrangement uses TRBV6-5 and TRBJ1-3; 7 positions agree with TRBD1. The TCR comes from a human donor who was the organ donor for an intestinal transplant. The CDR3 sequence is CASSQNRGTGNTIYF. As DNA, the CDR3 is TGTGCCAGCAGTCAAAACAGGGGAACGGGAAACACCATATATTTT.